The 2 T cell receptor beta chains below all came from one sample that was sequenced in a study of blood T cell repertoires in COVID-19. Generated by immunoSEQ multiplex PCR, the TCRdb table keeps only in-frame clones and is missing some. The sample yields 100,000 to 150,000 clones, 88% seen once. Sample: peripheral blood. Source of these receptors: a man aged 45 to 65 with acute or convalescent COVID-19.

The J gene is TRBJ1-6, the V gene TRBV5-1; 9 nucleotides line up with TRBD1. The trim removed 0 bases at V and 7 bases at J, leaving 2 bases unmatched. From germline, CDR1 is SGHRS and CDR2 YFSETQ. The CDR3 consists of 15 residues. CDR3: CASSLETGGNSPLHF. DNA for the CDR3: TGCGCCAGCAGCTTGGAGACAGGGGGGAATTCACCCCTCCACTTT.

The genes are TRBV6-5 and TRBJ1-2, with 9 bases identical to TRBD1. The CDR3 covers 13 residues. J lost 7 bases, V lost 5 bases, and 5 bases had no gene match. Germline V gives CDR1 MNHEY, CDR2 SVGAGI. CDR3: CASSRQGGGGYTF. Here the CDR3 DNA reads TGTGCCAGCAGTCGACAGGGGGGAGGTGGCTACACCTTC.